The text below deals with one TCR beta chain. Its antigen is unknown. These data are taken from a study of T-cell memory formation after mild COVID-19. Regarding the study as a whole: That cross-reactive memory joined was suggested by some responding clones appearing in pre-infection memory.

This CDR3 contains 13 residues. In germline, CDR1 is SNHLY, CDR2 FYNNEI. V lost 8 bases to trimming and J lost 0 bases, with 8 bases between them. TCRdb re-called the 5' RACE reads through MiXCR, storing one row per CDR3 protein. The sample has roughly 350,000 distinct CDR3 sequences, roughly 20% seen once. The sequencing input was PBMCs or a T cell subset sorted from them (not recorded which). The rearrangement uses TRBV2 and TRBJ2-1, with a weak D call TRBD1 (6 bases). The origin of this receptor is an adult woman who had mild COVID-19 (a few samples of this study predate the infection). Cell type and time point are not known. Written as DNA, the CDR3 is TGTGCCAGCCAGGGGAGCTCCTACAATGAGCAGTTCTTC. Protein product: CASQGSSYNEQFF.